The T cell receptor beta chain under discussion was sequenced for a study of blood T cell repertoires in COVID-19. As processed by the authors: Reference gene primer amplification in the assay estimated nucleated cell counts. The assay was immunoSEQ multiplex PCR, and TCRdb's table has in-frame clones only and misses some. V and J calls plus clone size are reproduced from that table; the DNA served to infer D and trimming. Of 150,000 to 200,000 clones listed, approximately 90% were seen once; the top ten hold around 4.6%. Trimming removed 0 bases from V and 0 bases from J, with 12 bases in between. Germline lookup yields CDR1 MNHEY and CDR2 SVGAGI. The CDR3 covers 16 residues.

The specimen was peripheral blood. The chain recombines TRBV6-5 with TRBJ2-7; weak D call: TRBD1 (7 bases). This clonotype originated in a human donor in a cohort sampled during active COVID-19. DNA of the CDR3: TGTGCCAGCAGTTACTCGGGGGGACAGAGCTCCTACGAGCAGTACTTC. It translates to CASSYSGGQSSYEQYF.